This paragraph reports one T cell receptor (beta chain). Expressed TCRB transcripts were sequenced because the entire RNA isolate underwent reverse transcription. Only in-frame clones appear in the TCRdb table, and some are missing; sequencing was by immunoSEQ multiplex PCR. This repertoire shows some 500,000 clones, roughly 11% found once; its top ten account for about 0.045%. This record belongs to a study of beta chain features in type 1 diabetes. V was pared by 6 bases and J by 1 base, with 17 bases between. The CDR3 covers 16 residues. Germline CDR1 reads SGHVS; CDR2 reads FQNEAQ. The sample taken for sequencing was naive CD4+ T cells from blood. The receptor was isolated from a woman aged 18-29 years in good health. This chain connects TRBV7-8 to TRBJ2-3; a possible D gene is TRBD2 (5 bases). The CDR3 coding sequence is TGTGCCAGCAGGTCGGACTGGGCCTTGGGCACAGATACGCAGTATTTT. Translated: CASRSDWALGTDTQYF.